This TCR beta chain is from a study of response to subunit inactivated influenza vaccine. One entry per CDR3 protein, called by TCRdb with MiXCR from the RT-PCR reads. The repertoire holds almost 250,000 distinct CDR3 sequences, with 9% to 15% as singletons. The CDR3 covers 14 residues. Trimming left V 3 bases short and J 4 bases short, with 10 bases between. The source material was non-naive T cells sorted from PBMCs, sampled 14 days before vaccination. The chain is built from TRBV12-3 or TRBV12-4 and TRBJ2-1; D gene ambiguous. The sequence was collected from a man in his forties or fifties who received an inactivated influenza vaccine. The DNA for the CDR3 is TGTGCCAGCAGTTTTCTTCCACAGTACAATGAGCAGTTCTTC. Its translation is CASSFLPQYNEQFF.